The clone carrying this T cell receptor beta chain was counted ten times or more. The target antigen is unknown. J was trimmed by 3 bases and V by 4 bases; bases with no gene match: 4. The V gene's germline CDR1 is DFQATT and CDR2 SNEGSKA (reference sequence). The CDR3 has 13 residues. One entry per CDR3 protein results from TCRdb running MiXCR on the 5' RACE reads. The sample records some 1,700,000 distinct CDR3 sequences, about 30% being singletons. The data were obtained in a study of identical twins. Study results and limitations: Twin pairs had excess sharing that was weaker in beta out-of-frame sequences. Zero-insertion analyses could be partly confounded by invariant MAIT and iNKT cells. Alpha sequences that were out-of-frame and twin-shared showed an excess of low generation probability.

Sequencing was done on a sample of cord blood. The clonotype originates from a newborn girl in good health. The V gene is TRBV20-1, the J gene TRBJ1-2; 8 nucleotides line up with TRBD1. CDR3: CSAIPQGDYGYTF. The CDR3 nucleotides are TGCAGTGCTATACCACAGGGGGACTATGGCTACACCTTC.